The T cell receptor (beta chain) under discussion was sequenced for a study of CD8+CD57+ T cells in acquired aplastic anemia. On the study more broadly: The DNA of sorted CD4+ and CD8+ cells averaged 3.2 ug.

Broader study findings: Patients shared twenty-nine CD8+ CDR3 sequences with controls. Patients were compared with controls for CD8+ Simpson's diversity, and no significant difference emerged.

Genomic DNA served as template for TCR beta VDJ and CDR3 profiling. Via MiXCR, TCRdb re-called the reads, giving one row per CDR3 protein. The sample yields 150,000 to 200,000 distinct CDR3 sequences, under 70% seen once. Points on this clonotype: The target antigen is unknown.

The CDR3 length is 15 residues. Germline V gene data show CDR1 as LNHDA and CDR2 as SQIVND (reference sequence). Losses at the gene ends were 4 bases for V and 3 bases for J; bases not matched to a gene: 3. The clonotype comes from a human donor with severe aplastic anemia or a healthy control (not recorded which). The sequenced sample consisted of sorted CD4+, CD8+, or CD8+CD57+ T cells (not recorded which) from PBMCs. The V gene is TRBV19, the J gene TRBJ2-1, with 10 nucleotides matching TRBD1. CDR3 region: CASSTGQGFYNEQFF. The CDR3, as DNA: TGTGCCAGTAGTACGGGACAGGGGTTCTACAATGAGCAGTTCTTC.